This entry lists 29 T cell receptor beta chains sequenced from one sample in a study of T cells in Graves' hyperthyroidism and ophthalmopathy. RNA transcripts yielded amplified TCR beta CDR3 regions. The HTBI set primed first-round TCR CDR3 RT-PCR. One entry per CDR3 protein results from TCRdb running MiXCR on the multiplex PCR reads. Here the sample spans about 510,000 distinct CDR3 sequences, approximately 49% being singletons. Sequenced input: peripheral blood or thyroid tissue (not recorded which). These receptors originate from an adult woman with Graves' disease, either hyperthyroidism or ophthalmopathy (not recorded which).

On this clonotype itself: One base away lies a much larger clone, so this may be a sequencing read error. This chain joins TRBV20-1 and TRBJ2-7, with a weak D call TRBD1 (5 bases). Germline V gives CDR1 DFQATT, CDR2 SNEGSKA (reference sequence). The CDR3 covers 16 residues. Trimming took 0 bases from V and 5 from J, leaving 20 bases between them. The CDR3, as DNA: TGCAGTGCTAGAGACTTTGCGACAGAGATGTCGGACGAGCAGTACTTC. Translated: CSARDFATEMSDEQYF.

Concerning this clonotype itself: A much larger clone sits a single nucleotide away, making a read error possible. This chain joins TRBV12-3 or TRBV12-4 and TRBJ2-7, with D perhaps given as TRBD1 or TRBD2 (5 bases each). The V and J ends lost 3 bases and 5 bases respectively, with 14 bases between them. The CDR3 sequence is 14 residues long. DNA for the CDR3: TGTGCCAGCAGTTTGACGGGACGGCTAAACGAGCAGTACTTC. This gives the protein CASSLTGRLNEQYF.

This rearrangement joins TRBV6-5 to TRBJ1-5; D not resolved. Trimming pared 3 bases from V and 2 bases from J, leaving 14 bases between. The germline V gene has CDR1 MNHEY and CDR2 SVGAGI. The CDR3 consists of 16 residues. The CDR3 nucleotides are TGTGCCAGCAGTTATCGACGGGGTACTGGCAATCAGCCCCAGCATTTT. Encoded protein: CASSYRRGTGNQPQHF.

The rearrangement uses TRBV15 and TRBJ2-7; 11 bases line up with TRBD1. This CDR3 has 14 amino acids. The V gene end was trimmed by 11 bases and the J gene end by 4 bases; junction bases not matched to a gene: 10. Germline CDR1 LNHNV, CDR2 YYDKDF (reference sequence). The CDR3 DNA sequence: TGTGCCTGGGGAAAGGGACAGGGGGGGTACGAGCAGTACTTC. Its translation: CAWGKGQGGYEQYF.

This clonotype came up a few times. The chain joins TRBV9 to TRBJ1-3; D unresolved. Trimming took off 2 bases at V and 4 bases at J, with 10 bases between the two ends. Germline CDR1 and CDR2: SGDLS and YYNGEE. This CDR3 region has 14 residues. Here the CDR3 DNA reads TGTGCCAGCAGCGTGGGAGGGCAAGGAAACACCATATATTTT. It translates to CASSVGGQGNTIYF. Filled out from reference TRBV9 and TRBJ1-3, the complete variable domain reads DSGVTQTPKHLITATGQRVTLRCSPRSGDLSVYWYQQSLDQGLQFLIQYYNGEERAKGNILERFSAQQFPDLHSELNLSSLELGDSALYFCASSVGGQGNTIYFGEGSWLTVV.

V and J are TRBV12-3 or TRBV12-4 and TRBJ1-1; no clear D gene. Trimming took 3 bases from V and 5 from J, leaving 7 bases between them. The CDR3 length is 12 residues. The CDR3 DNA is TGTGCCAGCAGTTTCAGAGTTACTGAAGCTTTCTTT. Translated, it gives CASSFRVTEAFF.

This clonotype was recorded at least ten times. The germline gene is not matched at one end of the junction; a read error may be the cause. The chain combines TRBV29-1 with TRBJ2-7, with TRBD1 matching over 7 bases. The CDR3 runs 11 residues. Germline V gene sequence: CDR1 SQVTM, CDR2 ANQGSEA. CDR3 loop: CSGGQSLEQCF. As DNA, the CDR3 is TGCAGCGGGGGACAGTCACTGGAGCAGTGCTTC.

With respect to this clonotype: This may be a read error, as it is one base from a much larger clone. This sequence joins TRBV10-3 and TRBJ1-1; D may be TRBD1 (5 bases). The CDR3 is made up of 13 amino acids. The V end lost 5 bases, the J end lost 2 bases, and 9 bases lay between the germline ends. Germline V gene lookup returns CDR1 ENHRY and CDR2 SYGVKD. Written as DNA, the CDR3 is TGTGCCATCAGTAGCCGGGACAACACTGAAGCTTTCTTT. It yields the protein CAISSRDNTEAFF.

The sample holds one count of this clonotype. This chain's CDR3 is CASRGGTALHF. DNA of the CDR3: TGTGCCAGCCGGGGAGGGACGGCCCTCCACTTT. The rearrangement joins TRBV11-2 to TRBJ1-6, with D tentatively TRBD1 (5 bases). Germline V lookup: CDR1 SGHAT, CDR2 FQNNGV. This CDR3 spans 11 amino acids. V was cut by 8 bases and J by 14 bases, with 13 bases left in between.

This clonotype was seen a few times. V and J are TRBV5-6 and TRBJ1-1, with TRBD1 as a possible D gene (5 bases). Germline V gene data show CDR1 as SGHDT and CDR2 as YYEEEE. The CDR3 is made up of 11 amino acids. Trimming cost V 7 bases and J 5 bases, with 9 bases left between them. This chain's CDR3 is CASGPGTEAFF. CDR3 coding DNA: TGTGCCAGCGGGCCAGGGACTGAAGCTTTCTTT.

The chain combines TRBV20-1 with TRBJ2-2; TRBD2 agrees at 11 bases. The germline gives CDR1 DFQATT, CDR2 SNEGSKA (reference sequence). The V segment lost 2 bases and the J segment 3 bases; nucleotides outside the gene matches: 2. The CDR3 contains 15 residues. CDR3 in DNA: TGCAGTGCTAGACCGGGACTAGCGGACACCGGGGAGCTGTTTTTT. This gives the protein CSARPGLADTGELFF.

The V gene is TRBV2, the J gene TRBJ1-1, with 8 bases fitting TRBD1. This CDR3 is 14 amino acids long. Germline V gene data show CDR1 as SNHLY and CDR2 as FYNNEI. Germline trimming cut 6 bases from V and 5 bases from J; bases unmatched to any gene: 8. The CDR3 nucleotides are TGTGCCAGCAGGGGGCAGGGGGCAGGGACTGAAGCTTTCTTT. Translation gives CASRGQGAGTEAFF.

This clonotype was seen many times. V gene TRBV6-5 combines with J gene TRBJ1-1; D is ambiguous. Germline values: CDR1 MNHEY, CDR2 SVGAGI. V shed 5 bases and J shed 4 bases, with 8 bases lying between them. The CDR3 consists of 12 residues. The CDR3 DNA follows: TGTGCCAGCAGTAGCCCAGGCACTGAAGCTTTCTTT. This sequence encodes CASSSPGTEAFF.

V is TRBV6-6 and J is TRBJ2-7; no firm D call. The CDR3 is made up of 13 amino acids. The germline V gene has CDR1 MNHNY and CDR2 SVGAGI (reference sequence). Trimming removed 7 bases from V and 4 bases from J, with 14 bases in between. DNA for the CDR3: TGTGCCAGCACTAACGACTTGTTATACGAGCAGTACTTC. Protein: CASTNDLLYEQYF.

The chain employs TRBV29-1 and TRBJ2-7; D ambiguous. This CDR3 region has 14 residues. Germline lookup yields CDR1 SQVTM and CDR2 ANQGSEA. The V gene lost 7 bases and the J gene lost 6 bases, with 22 bases spanning the gap. The CDR3 loop is CSATTRATLSEQYF. The DNA for the CDR3 is TGCAGCGCTACTACAAGGGCCACCCTGTCCGAGCAGTACTTC.

The sample holds a few counts of this clonotype. This chain uses TRBV6-1 with TRBJ2-7; TRBD2 aligns across 7 bases. The germline CDR1 and CDR2 sequences are MNHNS and SASEGT. J lost 5 bases, V lost 1 base, and 8 bases had no gene match. The CDR3 covers 15 residues. This CDR3 reads CASSEVIREADEQYF. The CDR3 bases are TGTGCCAGCAGTGAAGTTATCCGGGAGGCGGACGAGCAGTACTTC.

The gene calls are TRBV20-1 and TRBJ1-5; possibly TRBD1 for D (6 bases). Germline V gene data show CDR1 as DFQATT and CDR2 as SNEGSKA (reference sequence). The CDR3 consists of 13 residues. CDR3 loop: CTRAGVANQPQHF. The CDR3 DNA is TGCACACGGGCAGGGGTGGCAAATCAGCCCCAGCATTTT.

This chain joins TRBV20-1 and TRBJ2-5, with 10 bases that match TRBD1. V trimming: 6 bases; J trimming: 6 bases; junction bases outside the gene matches: 7. CDR1 is DFQATT, CDR2 SNEGSKA, per germline (reference sequence). The CDR3 extends over 13 amino acids. The CDR3 loop is CSAGTGARKTQYF. The CDR3 DNA reads TGCAGTGCCGGGACAGGGGCCCGGAAGACCCAGTACTTC.

Comment on this clonotype: A read error may explain this, as a much larger clone is one base away. Lacking the conserved final phenylalanine or tryptophan, this CDR3 likely reflects a read error. The V and J genes are TRBV5-1 and TRBJ2-2, with 11 bases that match TRBD2. In germline, CDR1 is SGHRS, CDR2 YFSETQ. Germline trimming cut 0 bases from V and 6 bases from J; bases unmatched to any gene: 4. The CDR3 covers 16 residues. CDR3 DNA: TGCGCCAGCAGCTTGGGGATACTAGCGGGGGCCGGGGAGCTGTTTCTT. Protein sequence: CASSLGILAGAGELFL.

The chain uses TRBV5-1 and TRBJ2-7; 10 bases are shared with TRBD1. V gave up 4 bases and J gave up 3 bases; unmatched junction bases: 4. The CDR3 sequence is 14 residues long. Germline CDR1 reads SGHRS; CDR2 reads YFSETQ. The chain's CDR3 is CASSRGQGFYEQYF. The CDR3 coding sequence is TGCGCCAGCAGCCGGGGACAGGGGTTCTACGAGCAGTACTTC. The entire variable domain, with the rest obtained from reference TRBV5-1 and TRBJ2-7, is as follows: KAGVTQTPRYLIKTRGQQVTLSCSPISGHRSVSWYQQTPGQGLQFLFEYFSETQRNKGNFPGRFSGRQFSNSRSEMNVSTLELGDSALYLCASSRGQGFYEQYFGPGTRLTVT.

This clonotype has just a few counts. This rearrangement joins TRBV12-3 or TRBV12-4 to TRBJ2-7, with D possibly being TRBD2 (6 bases). The CDR3 loop spans 13 amino acids. V was trimmed by 10 bases and J by 7 bases, leaving 20 bases between them. The CDR3 bases are TGTGCCATCAGCCCCGAGGGCGGGGCTGAGCAGTACTTC. Translating it yields CAISPEGGAEQYF.

There are many counts of this clonotype. The V gene is TRBV29-1, the J gene TRBJ1-2; weak D call: TRBD1 (6 bases). There are 13 residues in the CDR3. The V and J ends lost 4 bases and 2 bases respectively, with 11 bases between them. Per the germline V gene, CDR1 is SQVTM and CDR2 is ANQGSEA. The CDR3 region is CSVVIRGNYGYTF. DNA for the CDR3: TGCAGCGTTGTTATCAGGGGAAACTATGGCTACACCTTC.

This clonotype was seen ten or more times. The chain links TRBV6-1 to TRBJ1-1; tentative D call: TRBD1 (5 bases). V lost 2 bases to trimming and J lost 4 bases, with 11 bases between them. The CDR3 spans 14 residues. Per the germline V gene, CDR1 is MNHNS and CDR2 is SASEGT. CDR3 residues: CASSEPGGSTEAFF. Here the CDR3 DNA reads TGTGCCAGCAGTGAACCGGGGGGAAGCACTGAAGCTTTCTTT.

The chain combines TRBV12-3 or TRBV12-4 with TRBJ2-7, with 10 bases matching TRBD1. The CDR3 is made up of 14 amino acids. V lost 7 bases, J lost 4 bases, and 7 bases stayed unmatched. The CDR3 is CASIPGTGVYEQYF. For the CDR3, the DNA is TGTGCCAGCATTCCCGGGACAGGGGTTTACGAGCAGTACTTC.

This rearrangement joins TRBV7-3 to TRBJ2-5; TRBD2 matches 8 bases. Germline V gives CDR1 SGHTA, CDR2 FQGTGA. The V gene end was trimmed by 2 bases and the J gene end by 5 bases; junction bases not matched to a gene: 10. The CDR3 is 16 residues long. Written as DNA, the CDR3 is TGTGCCAGCAGCTTATCTCATTCGTCTAGCGGGGAGACCCAGTACTTC. Its protein is CASSLSHSSSGETQYF.

This clonotype has ten or more counts. The chain is built from TRBV5-1 and TRBJ2-5, with TRBD2 matching over 16 bases. Germline V gives CDR1 SGHRS, CDR2 YFSETQ. Trimming cost V 4 bases and J 5 bases; bases outside gene matches: 5. The CDR3 has 16 amino acids. The CDR3 coding sequence is TGCGCCAGCAGCGAGGGGACTAGCGGGAGGGTGGAGACCCAGTACTTC. Translating gives CASSEGTSGRVETQYF.

The chain is built from TRBV29-1 and TRBJ2-7; 8 nucleotides line up with TRBD2. The CDR3 is 11 amino acids. The germline V gene encodes CDR1 SQVTM and CDR2 ANQGSEA. Unmatched junction bases numbered 5, after V lost 6 bases and J lost 7 bases. The DNA for the CDR3 is TGCAGCGTGGGGGCTAGCGGGGAGCAGTACTTC. It translates to CSVGASGEQYF.

This clonotype was recorded a few times. The V gene is TRBV4-2, the J gene TRBJ2-5; 7 nucleotides align to TRBD1. Per germline, CDR1 LGHNA and CDR2 YNFKEQ. V lost 1 base to trimming and J lost 1 base; unmatched junction nucleotides: 6. The CDR3 consists of 16 residues. The CDR3 spells CASSQGDSPSQETQYF. CDR3 DNA sequence: TGTGCCAGCAGCCAAGGGGACAGCCCAAGCCAAGAGACCCAGTACTTC.

This clonotype was seen at least ten times. V is TRBV29-1 and J is TRBJ1-4, with no clear D. There are 12 residues in the CDR3. V was clipped by 4 bases and J by 6 bases, with 9 bases between them. Germline values: CDR1 SQVTM, CDR2 ANQGSEA. The CDR3 nucleotides read TGCAGCGTTGTTTCATCAGATGAAAAACTGTTTTTT. Protein sequence: CSVVSSDEKLFF.